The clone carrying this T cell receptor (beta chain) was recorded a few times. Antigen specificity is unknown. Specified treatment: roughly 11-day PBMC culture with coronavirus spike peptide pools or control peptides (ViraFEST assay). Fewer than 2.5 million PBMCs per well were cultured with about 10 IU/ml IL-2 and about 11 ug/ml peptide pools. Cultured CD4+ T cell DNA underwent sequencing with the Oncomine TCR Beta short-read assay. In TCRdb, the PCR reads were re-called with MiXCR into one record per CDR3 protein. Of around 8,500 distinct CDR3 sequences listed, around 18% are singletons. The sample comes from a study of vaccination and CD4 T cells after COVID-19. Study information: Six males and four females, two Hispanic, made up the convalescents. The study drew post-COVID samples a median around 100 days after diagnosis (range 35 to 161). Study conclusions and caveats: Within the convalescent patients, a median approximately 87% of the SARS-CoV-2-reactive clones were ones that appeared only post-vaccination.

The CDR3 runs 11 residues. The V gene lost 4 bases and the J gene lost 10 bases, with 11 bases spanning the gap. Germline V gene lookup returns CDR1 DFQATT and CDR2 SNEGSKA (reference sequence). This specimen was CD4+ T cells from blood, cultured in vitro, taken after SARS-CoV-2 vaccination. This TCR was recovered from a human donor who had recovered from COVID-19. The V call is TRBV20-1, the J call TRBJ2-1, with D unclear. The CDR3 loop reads CSATPSIEQFF. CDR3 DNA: TGCAGTGCTACCCCTAGTATCGAGCAGTTCTTC.